The table lists the clone carrying this T cell receptor (beta chain) with many counts. TCRdb redid the calling of the RACE reads with MiXCR, one entry per CDR3 protein. The sample gives more than 75,000 distinct CDR3 sequences, roughly 10% of which show up once; 2% to 2.5% is in the top ten. The germline CDR1 and CDR2 sequences are MNHEY and SVGEGT. The CDR3 extends over 17 amino acids. V lost 3 bases, J lost 3 bases, and 21 bases lay in between. This record comes from a study of human T cells and chemical hapten exposure. The time point denotes: patch test 2, 6 weeks after DPC sensitization. The treatment: therapeutic diphenylcyclopropenone sensitization with weekly scalp DPC. Alopecia patients, 18 to 70 years old and DPC-suitable, served as donors.

Sequenced here: whole blood, sampled in connection with sensitization to the hapten diphenylcyclopropenone (DPC). The rearrangement joins TRBV6-2 or TRBV6-3 to TRBJ2-7, with D possibly matching TRBD1 (5 bases). The clonotype comes from a woman in her 30s with alopecia areata. Some clones in this sample may be carry-over from other donors' samples. The CDR3 is CASSYGQGFSLGYEQYF. For the CDR3, the DNA is TGTGCCAGCAGTTATGGCCAGGGTTTTTCCCTTGGCTACGAGCAGTACTTC.